The clone carrying this T cell receptor (beta chain) was detected only once. The antigen remains undetermined. Germline loops: CDR1 SEHNR, CDR2 FQNEAQ (reference sequence). V gave up 7 bases and J gave up 4 bases, with 16 bases separating them. CDR3 size: 14 residues. The data were taken from a study of CD8+ T cells in alopecia areata. Looking at the study overall: Treatment with tofacitinib (6 to 18 months) was followed by 6 months off drug. Study-level findings and limits: It was lesional scalp, especially alopecia totalis/universalis, that showed higher clonality than normal scalp.

Extraction of RNA preceded its reverse transcription into cDNA, which served as the sequencing template. Data came from immunoSEQ multiplex PCR; TCRdb stores just in-frame clones and leaves some out. The profile shows 180,000 or so clones, about 51% of them singletons. As to treatment: oral pan-JAK inhibitor, 5-10 mg twice daily. This TCR was recovered from a human donor with alopecia areata. The sample in question was CD8+ T cells sorted from blood, obtained at roughly week 53, from a patient treated with tofacitinib. This chain uses TRBV7-9 with TRBJ1-2, with D tentatively TRBD1 (6 bases). CDR3 in DNA: TGTGCCAGCAACAGGGACGGGGGGCCCTATGGCTACACCTTC. Amino acids: CASNRDGGPYGYTF.